This T cell receptor beta chain comes out of a study of T cells in Graves' hyperthyroidism and ophthalmopathy. TCR beta CDR3 region amplification was performed from RNA transcripts. HTBI primers drove first-round RT-PCR of the TCR CDR3. TCRdb passed the multiplex PCR reads through MiXCR, listing each CDR3 protein once. The table records around 620,000 distinct CDR3 sequences, roughly 16% of them present only once. This clonotype was picked up a small number of times. Its antigen is unknown. The CDR3 covers 16 residues. Germline V gene sequence: CDR1 MDHEN, CDR2 SYDVKM. V dropped 6 bases and J dropped 5 bases, with 20 bases sitting between them. Study-wide points: Researchers found most expanded thyroid clonotypes above 0.001 in blood as well.

This receptor was taken from a woman in her thirties with Graves' hyperthyroidism. The rearrangement links TRBV28 to TRBJ1-5; no reliable D call. Specimen: blood. For the CDR3, the DNA is TGTGCCAGCAGATTTTTGACACCCGGAGGAGATCAGCCCCAGCATTTT. Amino acid sequence: CASRFLTPGGDQPQHF.